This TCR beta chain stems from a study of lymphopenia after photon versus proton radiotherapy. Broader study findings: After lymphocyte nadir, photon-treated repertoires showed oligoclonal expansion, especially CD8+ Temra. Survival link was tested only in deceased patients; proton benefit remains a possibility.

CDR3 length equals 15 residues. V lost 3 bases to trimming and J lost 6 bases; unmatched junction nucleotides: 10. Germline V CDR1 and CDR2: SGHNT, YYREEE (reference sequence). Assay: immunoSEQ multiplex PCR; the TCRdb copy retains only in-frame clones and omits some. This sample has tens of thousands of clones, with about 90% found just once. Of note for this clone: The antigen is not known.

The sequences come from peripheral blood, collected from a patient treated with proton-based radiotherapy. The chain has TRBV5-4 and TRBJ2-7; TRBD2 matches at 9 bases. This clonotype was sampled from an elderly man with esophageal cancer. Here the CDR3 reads CASSSQGLAAGEQYF. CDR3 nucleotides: TGTGCCAGCAGCTCCCAGGGACTAGCCGCTGGCGAGCAGTACTTC.